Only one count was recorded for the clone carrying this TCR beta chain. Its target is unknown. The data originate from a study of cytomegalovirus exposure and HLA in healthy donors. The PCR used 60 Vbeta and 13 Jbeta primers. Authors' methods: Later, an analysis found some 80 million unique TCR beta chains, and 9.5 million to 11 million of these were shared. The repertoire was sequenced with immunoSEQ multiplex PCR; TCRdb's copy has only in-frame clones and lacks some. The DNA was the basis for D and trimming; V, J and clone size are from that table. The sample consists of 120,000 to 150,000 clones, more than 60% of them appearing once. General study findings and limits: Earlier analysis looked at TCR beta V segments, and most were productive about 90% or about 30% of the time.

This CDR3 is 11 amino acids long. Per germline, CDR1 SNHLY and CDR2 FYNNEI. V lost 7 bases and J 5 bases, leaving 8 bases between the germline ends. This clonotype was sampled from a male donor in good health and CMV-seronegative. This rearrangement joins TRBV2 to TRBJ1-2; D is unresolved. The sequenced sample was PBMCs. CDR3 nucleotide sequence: TGTGCCAGCAACACGTGGTATGGCTACACCTTC. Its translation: CASNTWYGYTF.